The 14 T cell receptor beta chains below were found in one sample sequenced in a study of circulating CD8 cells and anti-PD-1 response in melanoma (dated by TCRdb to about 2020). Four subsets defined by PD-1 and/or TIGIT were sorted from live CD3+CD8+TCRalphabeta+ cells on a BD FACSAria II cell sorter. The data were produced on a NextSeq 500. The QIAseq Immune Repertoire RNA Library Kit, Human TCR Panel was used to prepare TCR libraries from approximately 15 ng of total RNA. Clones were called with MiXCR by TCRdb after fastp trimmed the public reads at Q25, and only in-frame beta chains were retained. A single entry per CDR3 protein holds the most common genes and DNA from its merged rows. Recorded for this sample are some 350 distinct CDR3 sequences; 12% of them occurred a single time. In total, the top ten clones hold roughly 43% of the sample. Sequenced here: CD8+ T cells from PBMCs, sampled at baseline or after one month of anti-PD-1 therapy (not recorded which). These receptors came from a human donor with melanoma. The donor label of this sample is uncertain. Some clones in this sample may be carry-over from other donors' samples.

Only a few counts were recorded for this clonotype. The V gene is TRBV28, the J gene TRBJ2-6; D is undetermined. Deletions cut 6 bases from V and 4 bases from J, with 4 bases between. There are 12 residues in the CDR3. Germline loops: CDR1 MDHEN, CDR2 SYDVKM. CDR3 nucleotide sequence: TGTGCCAGCAGAGCCGGGGCCAACGTCCTGACTTTC. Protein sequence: CASRAGANVLTF.

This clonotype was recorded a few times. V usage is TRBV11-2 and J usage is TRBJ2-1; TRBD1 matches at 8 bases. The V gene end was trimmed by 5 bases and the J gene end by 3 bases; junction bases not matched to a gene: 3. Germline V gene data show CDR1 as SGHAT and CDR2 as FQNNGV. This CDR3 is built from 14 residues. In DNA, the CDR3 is TGTGCCAGCAGCAACAGGGGGAACTACAATGAGCAGTTCTTC. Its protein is CASSNRGNYNEQFF.

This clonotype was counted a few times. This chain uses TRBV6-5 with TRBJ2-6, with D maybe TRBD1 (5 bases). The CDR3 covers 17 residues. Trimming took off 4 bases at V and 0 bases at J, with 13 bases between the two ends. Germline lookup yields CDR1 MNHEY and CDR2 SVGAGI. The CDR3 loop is CASSSSDSFSGANVLTF. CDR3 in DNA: TGTGCCAGCAGTTCCTCCGACAGCTTCTCTGGGGCCAACGTCCTGACTTTC.

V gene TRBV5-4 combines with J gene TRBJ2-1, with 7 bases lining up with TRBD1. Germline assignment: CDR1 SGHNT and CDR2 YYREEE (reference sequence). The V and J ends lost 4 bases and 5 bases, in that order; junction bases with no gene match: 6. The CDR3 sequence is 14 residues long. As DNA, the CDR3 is TGTGCCAGCAGCCTTTCCGGGACAGACAATGAGCAGTTCTTC. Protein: CASSLSGTDNEQFF.

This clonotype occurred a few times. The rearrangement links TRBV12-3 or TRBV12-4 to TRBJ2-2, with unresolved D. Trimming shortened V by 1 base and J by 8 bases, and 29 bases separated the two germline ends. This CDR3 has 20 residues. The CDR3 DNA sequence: TGTGCCAGCAGTTTAGGCCGGGCGTCCTACCGTCGACTTGCGTTAGGGGAGCTGTTTTTT. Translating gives CASSLGRASYRRLALGELFF.

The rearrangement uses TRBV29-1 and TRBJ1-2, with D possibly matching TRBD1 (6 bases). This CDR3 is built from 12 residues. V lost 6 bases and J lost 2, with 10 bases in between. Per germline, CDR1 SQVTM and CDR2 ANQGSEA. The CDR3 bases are TGCAGCGTCCTACAGGGAAACTATGGCTACACCTTC. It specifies CSVLQGNYGYTF.

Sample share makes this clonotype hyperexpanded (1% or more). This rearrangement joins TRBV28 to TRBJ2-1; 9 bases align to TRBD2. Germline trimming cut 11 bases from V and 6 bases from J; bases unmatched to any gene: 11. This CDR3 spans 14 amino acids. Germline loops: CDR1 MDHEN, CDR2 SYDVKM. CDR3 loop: CAARLREGLNEQFF. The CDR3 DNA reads TGTGCCGCGAGGTTGCGGGAGGGCCTCAATGAGCAGTTCTTC.

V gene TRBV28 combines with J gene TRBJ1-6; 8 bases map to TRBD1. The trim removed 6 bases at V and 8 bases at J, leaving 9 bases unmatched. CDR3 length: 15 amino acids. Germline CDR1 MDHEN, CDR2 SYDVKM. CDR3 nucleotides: TGTGCCAGCAGGGAGACAGGGGTTAATGATTCACCCCTCCACTTT. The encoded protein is CASRETGVNDSPLHF. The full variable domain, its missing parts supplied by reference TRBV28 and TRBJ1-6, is DVKVTQSSRYLVKRTGEKVFLECVQDMDHENMFWYRQDPGLGLRLIYFSYDVKMKEKGDIPEGYSVSREKKERFSLILESASTNQTSMYLCASRETGVNDSPLHFGNGTRLTVT.

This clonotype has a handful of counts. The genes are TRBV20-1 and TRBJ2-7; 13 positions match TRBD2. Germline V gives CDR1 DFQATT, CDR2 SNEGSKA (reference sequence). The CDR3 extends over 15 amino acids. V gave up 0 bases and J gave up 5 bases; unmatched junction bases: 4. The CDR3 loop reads CSARDRLAGGHEQYF. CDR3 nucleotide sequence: TGCAGTGCTAGAGATCGACTAGCGGGGGGCCACGAGCAGTACTTC.

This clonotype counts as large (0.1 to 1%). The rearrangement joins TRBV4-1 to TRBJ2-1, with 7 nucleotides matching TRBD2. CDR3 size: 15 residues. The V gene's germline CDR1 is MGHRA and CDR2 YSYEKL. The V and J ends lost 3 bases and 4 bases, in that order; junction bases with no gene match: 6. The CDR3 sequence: CASSHLDGGYNEQFF. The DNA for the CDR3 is TGCGCCAGCAGCCATCTGGACGGGGGGTACAATGAGCAGTTCTTC.

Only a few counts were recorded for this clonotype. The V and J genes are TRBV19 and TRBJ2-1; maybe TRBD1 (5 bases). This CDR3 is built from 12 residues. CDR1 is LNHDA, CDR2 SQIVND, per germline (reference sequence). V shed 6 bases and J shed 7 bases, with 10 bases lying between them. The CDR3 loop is CASSLGVNEQFF. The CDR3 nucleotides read TGTGCCAGTAGCCTAGGGGTTAATGAGCAGTTCTTC.

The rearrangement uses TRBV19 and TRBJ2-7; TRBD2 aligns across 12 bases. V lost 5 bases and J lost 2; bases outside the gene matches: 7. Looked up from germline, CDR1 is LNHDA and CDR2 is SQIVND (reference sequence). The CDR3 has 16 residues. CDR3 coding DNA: TGTGCCAGTAGTCCAGGACTAGCGGGGAGCACCTACGAGCAGTACTTC. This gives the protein CASSPGLAGSTYEQYF.

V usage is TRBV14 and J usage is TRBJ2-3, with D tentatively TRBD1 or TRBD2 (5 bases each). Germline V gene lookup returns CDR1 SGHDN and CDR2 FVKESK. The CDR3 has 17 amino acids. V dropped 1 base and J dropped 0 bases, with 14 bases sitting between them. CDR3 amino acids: CASSQVVGTTSTDTQYF. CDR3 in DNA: TGTGCCAGCAGCCAAGTCGTGGGGACCACTAGCACAGATACGCAGTATTTT.

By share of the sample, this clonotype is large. CDR3 nucleotides: TGTGCCAGCAGCTTAGATCCCGGGGGTACTAGCACAGATACGCAGTATTTT. Encoded protein: CASSLDPGGTSTDTQYF. This chain uses TRBV7-2 with TRBJ2-3; possible D gene TRBD2, 6 bases. Germline values: CDR1 SGHTA, CDR2 FQGNSA. Trimming stripped 1 base from V and 0 bases from J, with 14 bases between. CDR3 length equals 17 residues. The full variable domain, its missing parts supplied by reference TRBV7-2 and TRBJ2-3, is GAGVSQSPSNKVTEKGKDVELRCDPISGHTALYWYRQSLGQGLEFLIYFQGNSAPDKSGLPSDRFSAERTGGSVSTLTIQRTQQEDSAVYLCASSLDPGGTSTDTQYFGPGTRLTVL.